The 2 T cell receptor beta chains below all came from one sample that was sequenced in a study of early T cells in non-severe SARS-CoV-2 infection. MiXCR, run by TCRdb on the 5' RACE reads, gives a single entry per CDR3 protein. The profile covers approximately 50,000 distinct CDR3 sequences, with about 9.8% appearing a single time and over 6.5% taken by the ten largest. Sequencing input: whole blood. The receptors stem from an adult who was a healthcare worker with PCR-confirmed SARS-CoV-2 infection or an uninfected control (not recorded which).

This sequence joins TRBV7-9 and TRBJ2-7, with a possible D match to TRBD2 (5 bases). Per the germline V gene, CDR1 is SEHNR and CDR2 is FQNEAQ (reference sequence). The length of the CDR3 is 14 residues. Trimming removed 0 bases from V and 3 bases from J, with 9 bases in between. The CDR3 coding sequence is TGTGCCAGCAGCTTAGCCCGAAGCGGCTACGAGCAGTACTTC. This encodes CASSLARSGYEQYF.

This clonotype was counted once. Since a much larger clone is just one base distant, this may be a read error. The chain combines TRBV18 with TRBJ2-7, with D perhaps given as TRBD1 or TRBD2 (5 bases each). Germline V gene data show CDR1 as KGHSH and CDR2 as LQKENI. The V and J ends lost 3 bases and 2 bases respectively, with 14 bases between them. CDR3 length equals 15 residues. In DNA, the CDR3 is TGTGCCAGCTCACCGCCCGGGACGGTACCCTACGAGCAGTACTTC. This codes for CASSPPGTVPYEQYF.